This TCR beta chain originates from a study of shared clonotypes between healthy human individuals (dated by TCRdb to the early 2020s). Describing the broader study: A couple of women and three men aged 18 to 49 years were included in the cohort. Per donor, three plates each were used for CD4 naive and CD4 memory, two for CD8 naive, and one for CD8 memory. Blood TCR repertoires of about 5 healthy adults were deeply sequenced to estimate repertoire size and the extent of clonotype sharing between individuals. Libraries were prepared and TCR repertoires were sequenced by different laboratories using diverse techniques, in order to increase sequencing depth and limit assay-specific biases. Leukapheresis yielded between about 0.85 and 10 billion PBMCs per donor. Paper-wide results and their limitations: Sharing across several donors was observed for about 4.8% of naive CD4, 3% to 3.5% of naive CD8, over 2% of memory CD4, and roughly 0.4% of memory CD8 clonotypes. Even with the large sequencing depth, rarefaction of the sorted-subset datasets indicated that sequencing was incomplete. Because the study included only a small number of donors, the genetic and exposure-history diversity represented was limited. Clonotypes shared by all four sorted-subset donors showed higher generation probabilities than non-shared clonotypes. Based on pairwise subsampling, the degree of clonotype sharing among donors was expected to be affected by sequencing depth. Sampling was restricted to blood, and TCR repertoires in tissue are likely to differ from TCR repertoires in blood. Naive subsets generally had larger estimated clonotype richness than memory subsets.

Donors were healthy HIV-negative adults with no recently reported acute infections or vaccinations. Only Caucasian adults living in Nashville, Tennessee, USA were represented among the donors. CD4+ T cells were enriched through magnetic negative selection, after which naive cells were positively selected on CD45RA and the remaining negative fraction served as the memory subset. After blood collection by leukapheresis, PBMCs were isolated using Ficoll-Histopaque density gradient centrifugation and then cryopreserved in the vapor phase of liquid nitrogen. Analytical flow cytometry was used to check the purity and quantity of each magnetically sorted T cell population. From each sorted fraction, genomic DNA was isolated and quantified by UV absorbance on a Nanodrop 2000c. Using the deep immunoSEQ assay, TCR CDR3 regions were amplified from genomic DNA by multiplex PCR. For each cell subset, the extracted genomic DNA was distributed evenly across all wells of several immunoSEQ 96-well plates, and each plate served as one replicate. Each replicate PCR for sorted subsets received roughly 200 ng genomic DNA, equal to tens of thousands of T cell genomes. The purified libraries were quantified using a Qubit 3.0 fluorometer, sized with a Bioanalyzer 2100, and then quantified again using the KAPA Library Quantification kit. Each immunoSEQ 96-well plate was sequenced on its own single-read 150-cycle Illumina NextSeq 550 flow cell. Under the source paper's analysis protocol: Because the immunoSEQ output included only junctional sequences and no quality scores, the filtering could not be the same as the filtering used for full-length reads. To assign V/J genes and CDR3, sequences were annotated against IMGT germline references using PyIR, a Python wrapper for IgBLAST v1.9. Any read was removed if the V/J assignment was weak (E-value above 1e-6), the CDR3 was missing, or the read contained stop codons, out-of-frame junctions, or ambiguous translated residues. V3J clonotypes were defined as sequences sharing an identical inferred V gene, J gene, and CDR3 amino acid sequence. Percentage overlap between repertoires was computed as shared unique clonotypes divided by the size of the smaller repertoire. Three approaches were used to assess repertoire richness: RTK rarefaction, the Chao1 estimator, and Recon v2.1 estimates of unobserved clonotypes. Generation probabilities for all TCRbeta clonotypes obtained by the gDNA method from four donors were computed using OLGA. TCRdb limited this immuneACCESS table to in-frame rearrangements with V and J called. A share of clones is missing; checked studies link under half to unresolved V genes, and the rest is unexplained. V and J calls and clone size are given by that table; D and trimming were obtained from the DNA. The sample table holds 200,000 to 250,000 clones, of which 65% were seen once. 8.5% to 14% of the sample is taken by the ten largest.

Trimming removed 2 bases from V and 6 bases from J; the gene matches leave 4 bases unexplained. The CDR3 runs 14 amino acids, cysteine and phenylalanine included. Just CDR3 DNA is preserved here, 42 bases in frame from base 1. The germline V gene (reference sequence) supplies CDR1 LNHDA and CDR2 SQIVND. Notes on this clone: Its binding antigen is unknown. Within one base of it there is no much larger clone, and no base qualities were kept.

The chain is encoded by TRBV19 joined to TRBJ1-5; the junction holds 7 bases that match TRBD1. Sample: memory CD4+ T cells sorted from blood. Sample cell subset or site, as interpreted from the label and publication: CD45RA-negative fraction. This TCR was recovered from a man aged 25 to 45 in good health. The nucleotide sequence is TGTGCCAGTAGTATATTAGGGGGCAGTCAGCCCCAGCATTTT. Its protein reads: CASSILGGSQPQHF.